Listed below are T cell receptor beta chains from one sample, sequenced in a study of persistence of HIV-infected CD4 T cells. No cognate antigen is known for these TCRs. Libraries were prepared by immunoSEQ multiplex PCR; TCRdb keeps only in-frame clonotypes and omits some of them. The data hold tens of thousands of clones, with about 88% observed a single time. The material was CD4+ T cells sorted from PBMCs after 18-hour stimulation, obtained from a patient who received antiretroviral therapy. All receptors derive from an adult woman with HIV who was CMV-seropositive. The conserved cysteine and the conserved F or W are not part of the CDR3 here. D genes are given only for firm matches.

v_call,j_call,d_call,cdr3_aa
TRBV19,TRBJ1-6,TRBD1,ASSMPRTGGVSPLH
TRBV19,TRBJ1-2,NA,ASSIDRSYGYT
TRBV5-5,TRBJ2-5,TRBD1,ASRTGQGEETQY
TRBV6-1,TRBJ2-4,NA,ASSEQGQTKNIQY
TRBV5-1,TRBJ2-5,TRBD1,ASSLAGTGGETQY
TRBV29-1,TRBJ1-1,NA,SVDGPSMNTEAF
TRBV6-4,TRBJ2-1,TRBD2,ASSEFGGALF
TRBV20-1,TRBJ1-1,NA,SASGRDTEAF
TRBV30,TRBJ1-1,NA,AWSGNGGTEAF
TRBV11-3,TRBJ2-2,NA,ASSLERGTTRRELF
TRBV10-3,TRBJ1-2,NA,AISDWDGANYGYT
TRBV4-1,TRBJ1-1,NA,ASSQRGAGEVVAF
TRBV2,TRBJ1-2,NA,ASSGGAGYGYT
TRBV7-2,TRBJ2-1,TRBD2,ASSLAMTSGGYEQF
TRBV2,TRBJ2-3,NA,ASSGLPIPGARDTQY
TRBV6-5,TRBJ1-5,TRBD1,ASSPDRVGNQPQH
TRBV30,TRBJ2-3,NA,AWILGATDTQY
TRBV10-1,TRBJ1-5,TRBD1,ASRGQGEGQPQH
TRBV7-8,TRBJ2-3,TRBD2,ASSLALGGGGADTQY
TRBV2,TRBJ2-5,TRBD2,ASSLQLAGLETQY
TRBV29-1,TRBJ1-1,TRBD1,SVWLAGGSTEAF
TRBV21-1,TRBJ2-3,NA,ASSKGRKIDTQY
TRBV5-4,TRBJ2-2,TRBD2,ASSLARSGGPPGELF
TRBV2,TRBJ2-3,NA,ASRLQGDTQY
TRBV24-1,TRBJ2-2,TRBD1,ATRDRGTNTGELF
TRBV3-1/TRBV3-2,TRBJ1-2,NA,ASSQTLHGYT
TRBV3-1/TRBV3-2,TRBJ2-1,TRBD2,ASSQDLLRGGNEQF
TRBV4-1,TRBJ1-1,NA,ASSQTRTVSAEAF
TRBV19,TRBJ2-6,TRBD1,ASSRWDDRGNVLT
TRBV15,TRBJ2-1,NA,ATSRGERYNEQF
TRBV18,TRBJ2-1,TRBD1,ASSGRQGAVANEQF
TRBV20-1,TRBJ1-3,NA,SASQGNTIY
TRBV2,TRBJ1-1,TRBD1,ASSGTGLTEAF